A selection of T cell receptor beta chains follows, all from one sample in a study of blood T cell repertoires in COVID-19. Profiling relied on immunoSEQ multiplex PCR, and the TCRdb table lists in-frame clones only, not all of them. The sample lists about 240,000 clones; approximately 86% were seen once. Sequenced: peripheral blood. The receptors stem from an older woman with active or convalescent COVID-19. Each CDR3 is given with its conserved first and last residue. A D gene is named only where the DNA matches it firmly. The size of a clone is reported for some rows only, either as once, few or many, or as a class for expanded clones.

abundance: .; j_gene: TRBJ1-6; v_gene: TRBV3-1/TRBV3-2; d_gene: TRBD1; CDR3nt: TGTGCCAGCAGCCAAGTCCCCAGGGGGGAACAGGTTTTCTATAATTCACCCCTCCACTTT; CDR3aa: CASSQVPRGEQVFYNSPLHF
abundance: once; j_gene: TRBJ2-1; v_gene: TRBV4-3; d_gene: TRBD1; CDR3nt: TGCGCCAGCAGCCGCCAGGGGGCGCAGGGTCCCTACAATGAGCAGTTCTTC; CDR3aa: CASSRQGAQGPYNEQFF
abundance: .; j_gene: TRBJ2-3; v_gene: TRBV5-1; d_gene: .; CDR3nt: TGCGCCAGCAGCTCCGCCCGGACGGGGTTCACAGATACGCAGTATTTT; CDR3aa: CASSSARTGFTDTQYF
abundance: .; j_gene: TRBJ1-1; v_gene: TRBV2; d_gene: TRBD1; CDR3nt: TGTGCCAGCAGTGGGGACAGCCGGACCACTGAAGCTTTCTTT; CDR3aa: CASSGDSRTTEAFF
abundance: .; j_gene: TRBJ2-3; v_gene: TRBV5-1; d_gene: TRBD1; CDR3nt: TGCGCCAGCAGCTTGGAAGGGGGCGGTGATACGCAGTATTTT; CDR3aa: CASSLEGGGDTQYF
abundance: .; j_gene: TRBJ2-2; v_gene: TRBV13; d_gene: TRBD1; CDR3nt: TGTGCCAGCAGCTGGGACAGGGGGCAATTTGGGGAGCTGTTTTTT; CDR3aa: CASSWDRGQFGELFF
abundance: few; j_gene: TRBJ1-1; v_gene: TRBV29-1; d_gene: .; CDR3nt: TGCAGCGTTACAGGGACAAGGGGAGCTTTCTTT; CDR3aa: CSVTGTRGAFF
abundance: .; j_gene: TRBJ1-1; v_gene: TRBV6-5; d_gene: .; CDR3nt: TGTGCCAGCAGGCCTATTAGGGGAAGGACTGAAGCTTTCTTT; CDR3aa: CASRPIRGRTEAFF
abundance: .; j_gene: TRBJ1-5; v_gene: TRBV7-2; d_gene: TRBD1; CDR3nt: TGTGCCAGCAGTCTTTACAGGGGGAATCAGCCCCAGCATTTT; CDR3aa: CASSLYRGNQPQHF
abundance: .; j_gene: TRBJ2-3; v_gene: TRBV7-2; d_gene: .; CDR3nt: TGTGCCAGCACCCCTAGCTGGTCTAGCACAGATACGCAGTATTTT; CDR3aa: CASTPSWSSTDTQYF
abundance: .; j_gene: TRBJ2-7; v_gene: TRBV7-9; d_gene: TRBD1; CDR3nt: TGTGCCAGCAGCACGGGACAGGCTATCTCCTACGAGCAGTACTTC; CDR3aa: CASSTGQAISYEQYF
abundance: .; j_gene: TRBJ2-2; v_gene: TRBV7-9; d_gene: TRBD1; CDR3nt: TGTGCCAGCAGCATCGACAGGGAACCGCTCAAGGCCGGGGAGCTGTTTTTT; CDR3aa: CASSIDREPLKAGELFF
abundance: .; j_gene: TRBJ1-2; v_gene: TRBV7-9; d_gene: TRBD1; CDR3nt: TGTGCCAGCAGCTTATCAGGGGGTGCTAACTATGGCTACACCTTC; CDR3aa: CASSLSGGANYGYTF
abundance: .; j_gene: TRBJ1-1; v_gene: TRBV7-8; d_gene: TRBD1; CDR3nt: TGTGCCAGCAGCTTAGAGGGACAGTTCACTGAAGCTTTCTTT; CDR3aa: CASSLEGQFTEAFF
abundance: .; j_gene: TRBJ1-2; v_gene: TRBV9; d_gene: .; CDR3nt: TGTGCCAGCAGCGTGGGACACCTACGAGCGAGCGACTACACCTTC; CDR3aa: CASSVGHLRASDYTF
abundance: few; j_gene: TRBJ2-7; v_gene: TRBV7-2; d_gene: .; CDR3nt: TGTGCCAGCAGGGGGGCCGGGTACGAGCAGTACTTC; CDR3aa: CASRGAGYEQYF
abundance: .; j_gene: TRBJ1-5; v_gene: TRBV18; d_gene: TRBD1; CDR3nt: TGTGCCAGCTCACGGGACAGGGGGGGAGGAAGCCAGCCCCAGCATTTT; CDR3aa: CASSRDRGGGSQPQHF
abundance: .; j_gene: TRBJ2-2; v_gene: TRBV27; d_gene: .; CDR3nt: TGTGCCAGCAATTCGTTCACAATGGCCGGGGAGCTGTTTTTT; CDR3aa: CASNSFTMAGELFF